This T cell receptor beta chain was recovered during a study of shared clonotypes between healthy human individuals. Points from the study as a whole: Clonotype sharing among donors, it was expected, would be affected by sequencing depth.

To note about this clone: The antigen remains undetermined.

For each subset, genomic DNA was distributed in equal portions over several immunoSEQ plates. In the sorted-subset replicate PCRs, around 220 ng DNA, around 30,000 T cell genomes, was used. Repertoires were generated with immunoSEQ multiplex PCR, while TCRdb's copy carries only in-frame clones and drops some. This sample carries roughly 2 million clones, over 85% of them seen once, and the ten largest clones take 0.9% to 1.3%. Terminally differentiated effector memory CD45RA+ cells were excluded by CCR7 positive selection of CD45RO-negative cells. Adults of Caucasian background living in Nashville, Tennessee made up all donors. Germline CDR1 is GTSNPN and CDR2 is SVGIG (reference sequence). V was clipped by 8 bases and J by 0 bases, with 17 bases between them. The CDR3 extends over 16 amino acids.

J is TRBJ1-6 and V is TRBV30, with D unclear. The specimen sequenced was naive CD8+ T cells sorted from blood. This TCR came from a man between 18 and 29 years old in good health. CDR3 sequence: CAAEEVESSYNSPLHF. The CDR3 bases are TGTGCCGCCGAGGAGGTAGAGAGCTCCTATAATTCACCCCTCCACTTT.